The clone carrying this T cell receptor (beta chain) was detected only a few times. What the library attached to individual cDNA molecules were unique molecular identifiers. Authors' data handling: A per-sample median of approximately 87,000 TCRs was observed, with counts ranging from 23,224 to 690,600. TCRdb re-called the RACE reads through MiXCR, storing one row per CDR3 protein. V and J calls and clone size were set by TCRdb, not the authors. The data show more than 60,000 distinct CDR3 sequences, with roughly 8.7% seen just once and around 1.4% held by the top ten. The entry originates in a study of human T cells and chemical hapten exposure. Trimming removed 2 bases at V and 7 bases at J, with 8 bases between. CDR3 length: 12 amino acids. Described time point: healthy volunteer bleed at 6 weeks. The total RNA was obtained from whole blood that was not fractionated.

The V and J genes are TRBV12-3 or TRBV12-4 and TRBJ1-1; D is ambiguous. The source of this sequence is a male donor in good health. Some clones in this sample may be carry-over from other donors' samples. The specimen sequenced was whole blood. CDR3: CASSLRSDEAFF. The CDR3 DNA is TGTGCCAGCAGTTTAAGAAGCGATGAAGCTTTCTTT.